The next 21 T cell receptor beta chains were all read from a single sample in a study of CD8 T cells in ankylosing spondylitis. TCRdb re-called the 5' RACE reads through MiXCR, storing one row per CDR3 protein. The sample lists over 100,000 distinct CDR3 sequences, 10% to 12% occurring once. Sample: blood, either unsorted or a sorted T cell fraction (not recorded which). These TCRs come from a female donor with ankylosing spondylitis or in good health (not recorded which).

This clonotype has ten or more counts. The chain recombines TRBV7-6 with TRBJ1-6; D uncertain. Germline V gives CDR1 SGHVS, CDR2 FNYEAQ. The V end lost 2 bases, the J end lost 7 bases, and 15 bases lay between the germline ends. The CDR3 extends over 16 amino acids. The CDR3 sequence is CASSLLGGRANSPLHF. In nucleotides, the CDR3 is TGTGCCAGCAGCTTATTAGGAGGCAGAGCGAATTCACCCCTCCACTTT. Supplemented by reference TRBV7-6 and TRBJ1-6, the full variable domain reads GAGVSQSPRYKVTKRGQDVALRCDPISGHVSLYWYRQALGQGPEFLTYFNYEAQQDKSGLPNDRFSAERPEGSISTLTIQRTEQRDSAMYRCASSLLGGRANSPLHFGNGTRLTVT.

This clonotype was observed at least ten times. The V and J genes are TRBV5-1 and TRBJ2-2; D ambiguous. Between the trimmed V and J ends, which lost 5 bases and 6 bases, there was a span of 17 bases. CDR1 is SGHRS, CDR2 YFSETQ, per germline. The CDR3 length is 15 residues. Here the CDR3 reads CASRFGAGQSGELFF. CDR3 nucleotide sequence: TGCGCCAGCAGATTTGGTGCAGGTCAATCCGGGGAGCTGTTTTTT.

The rearrangement joins TRBV5-4 to TRBJ2-3; possible D gene TRBD2, 5 bases. The CDR3 extends over 15 amino acids. Trimming shortened V by 2 bases and J by 2 bases, and 12 bases separated the two germline ends. Germline V gene data show CDR1 as SGHNT and CDR2 as YYREEE (reference sequence). This CDR3 is CASSFTPGSTDTQYF. The DNA of the CDR3 is TGTGCCAGCAGCTTCACTCCGGGGTCCACAGATACGCAGTATTTT.

V is TRBV5-1 and J is TRBJ2-2; D is possibly TRBD1 or TRBD2 (7 bases each). The germline V gene has CDR1 SGHRS and CDR2 YFSETQ. V lost 4 bases and J lost 0, with 10 bases in between. CDR3 size: 15 residues. The CDR3 spells CASSPGGANTGELFF. The DNA of the CDR3 is TGCGCCAGCAGCCCAGGGGGGGCGAACACCGGGGAGCTGTTTTTT.

This clonotype appeared many times. This rearrangement joins TRBV5-1 to TRBJ2-7, with no clear D. There are 13 residues in the CDR3. The V and J ends lost 5 bases and 4 bases respectively, with 13 bases between them. Germline CDR1 SGHRS, CDR2 YFSETQ. CDR3 DNA sequence: TGCGCCAGCAGGTTGTGGCTGGAATACGAGCAGTACTTC. Translating gives CASRLWLEYEQYF.

This rearrangement joins TRBV5-1 to TRBJ1-2; D is ambiguous. Trimming took off 3 bases at V and 4 bases at J, with 13 bases between the two ends. In germline, CDR1 is SGHRS, CDR2 YFSETQ. This CDR3 contains 14 residues. The CDR3 region has the DNA TGCGCCAGCAGCTCGGACGGCCCTGGCTATGGCTACACCTTC. Translated, it gives CASSSDGPGYGYTF.

In this sample, this clonotype turned up many times. V is TRBV7-9 and J is TRBJ1-2; D ambiguous. The V end lost 1 base, the J end lost 8 bases, and 11 bases lay between the germline ends. The CDR3 has 13 residues. CDR1 SEHNR and CDR2 FQNEAQ come from the germline V gene (reference sequence). Here the CDR3 DNA reads TGTGCCAGCAGCTTAGGGCCCCTGGGGGGCTACACCTTC. Encoded protein: CASSLGPLGGYTF. Full variable domain (outside the CDR3, taken from reference TRBV7-9 and TRBJ1-2): DTGVSQNPRHKITKRGQNVTFRCDPISEHNRLYWYRQTLGQGPEFLTYFQNEAQLEKSRLLSDRFSAERPKGSFSTLEIQRTEQGDSAMYLCASSLGPLGGYTFGSGTRLTVV.

There are many counts of this clonotype. The CDR3 DNA follows: TGCGCCAGCAGCTTGGGGTTCGGAACCGGGGAGCTGTTTTTT. Its protein product is CASSLGFGTGELFF. V usage is TRBV5-1 and J usage is TRBJ2-2; D unclear. The V gene lost 0 bases and the J gene lost 5 bases, with 8 bases spanning the gap. Germline values: CDR1 SGHRS, CDR2 YFSETQ. The CDR3 sequence is 14 residues long.

This clonotype turned up a few times. V and J are TRBV18 and TRBJ2-1, with 13 positions matching TRBD2. From germline, CDR1 is KGHSH and CDR2 LQKENI. The CDR3 length is 17 residues. Trimming cost V 2 bases and J 8 bases; bases outside gene matches: 9. Written as DNA, the CDR3 is TGTGCCAGCTCACCAAGAGTCGGACTAGCGGGGGTGGATGAGCAGTTCTTC. The encoded protein is CASSPRVGLAGVDEQFF.

There are many counts of this clonotype. The genes are TRBV19 and TRBJ2-7; D not certain. Germline-derived CDR1 and CDR2 are LNHDA and SQIVND (reference sequence). Trimming pared 2 bases from V and 0 bases from J, leaving 14 bases between. This CDR3 has 16 amino acids. CDR3 bases: TGTGCCAGTAGTATAAGAGAGGACGCCGGCTCCTACGAGCAGTACTTC. It codes for CASSIREDAGSYEQYF.

There are many counts of this clonotype. CDR3 nucleotides: TGCGCCAGCAGCTTGGGGGGCAGCGGAGCAGATACGCAGTATTTT. Its translation: CASSLGGSGADTQYF. The chain couples TRBV5-1 to TRBJ2-3; D is perhaps TRBD1 or TRBD2 (5 bases each). Trimming removed 0 bases at V and 4 bases at J, with 12 bases between. The CDR3 runs to 15 residues. Looked up from germline, CDR1 is SGHRS and CDR2 is YFSETQ.

Many counts were recorded for this clonotype. The chain has TRBV29-1 and TRBJ2-3; no reliable D call. The CDR3 consists of 13 residues. Looked up from germline, CDR1 is SQVTM and CDR2 is ANQGSEA. V was pared by 5 bases and J by 5 bases, with 14 bases between. The CDR3 sequence: CSVPWAAIDTQYF. The CDR3 DNA sequence: TGCAGCGTTCCCTGGGCGGCTATAGATACGCAGTATTTT.

This clonotype was detected ten times or more. This chain connects TRBV20-1 to TRBJ1-1; no reliable D call. Germline CDR1 DFQATT, CDR2 SNEGSKA (reference sequence). The CDR3 is 14 amino acids. Trimming removed 6 bases at V and 1 base at J, with 15 bases between. This CDR3 reads CSAAPLRKNTEAFF. DNA of the CDR3: TGCAGTGCCGCTCCCTTGCGGAAGAACACTGAAGCTTTCTTT.

This clonotype was seen ten or more times. The V call is TRBV5-1, the J call TRBJ2-1, with D maybe TRBD2 (7 bases). Germline V lookup: CDR1 SGHRS, CDR2 YFSETQ. This CDR3 region has 15 residues. Trimming removed 0 bases at V and 4 bases at J, with 11 bases between. As DNA, the CDR3 is TGCGCCAGCAGCTTGGTTCGGGGGGCATACAATGAGCAGTTCTTC. Translating it yields CASSLVRGAYNEQFF.

This clonotype has a count of ten or more. The rearrangement joins TRBV2 to TRBJ2-3, with a tentative D call TRBD1 (6 bases). Germline V gene data show CDR1 as SNHLY and CDR2 as FYNNEI. The CDR3 is 14 amino acids. V was shortened by 2 bases and J by 4 bases, with 10 bases between the two germline ends. Written as DNA, the CDR3 is TGTGCCAGCAGTGAAAACAGGGTGTCAGATACGCAGTATTTT. It encodes CASSENRVSDTQYF.

This clonotype was seen ten or more times. The chain combines TRBV5-4 with TRBJ2-1, with D perhaps TRBD2 (6 bases). The CDR3 has 15 residues. The germline CDR1 and CDR2 sequences are SGHNT and YYREEE (reference sequence). V dropped 0 bases and J dropped 6 bases, with 13 bases sitting between them. In DNA, the CDR3 is TGTGCCAGCAGCTTGGGTACTTCTAGCGCCAATGAGCAGTTCTTC. Translation gives CASSLGTSSANEQFF. The full variable domain, with the rest looked up from reference TRBV5-4 and TRBJ2-1, is ETGVTQSPTHLIKTRGQQVTLRCSSQSGHNTVSWYQQALGQGPQFIFQYYREEENGRGNFPPRFSGLQFPNYSSELNVNALELDDSALYLCASSLGTSSANEQFFGPGTRLTVL.

This clonotype was recorded many times. The CDR3, as DNA: TGCGCCAGCAGCTACGGACAGGGTACCGGGGAGCTGTTTTTT. This codes for CASSYGQGTGELFF. The V gene is TRBV5-1, the J gene TRBJ2-2, with TRBD1 matching over 8 bases. CDR3 length: 14 residues. Germline V CDR1 and CDR2: SGHRS, YFSETQ. The trim removed 3 bases at V and 5 bases at J, leaving 3 bases unmatched. Using reference TRBV5-1 and TRBJ2-2 for the parts outside the CDR3, the full variable domain is KAGVTQTPRYLIKTRGQQVTLSCSPISGHRSVSWYQQTPGQGLQFLFEYFSETQRNKGNFPGRFSGRQFSNSRSEMNVSTLELGDSALYLCASSYGQGTGELFFGEGSRLTVL.

This clonotype has ten or more counts. V usage is TRBV20-1 and J usage is TRBJ1-4; D remains ambiguous. The V end lost 2 bases, the J end lost 7 bases, and 8 bases lay between the germline ends. There are 12 residues in the CDR3. Germline-derived CDR1 and CDR2 are DFQATT and SNEGSKA (reference sequence). The CDR3 loop is CSARWGTEKLFF. The CDR3 DNA reads as TGCAGTGCTAGATGGGGAACTGAAAAACTGTTTTTT.

A few counts support this clonotype. V is TRBV28 and J is TRBJ2-3, with TRBD2 matching over 12 bases. The germline V gene encodes CDR1 MDHEN and CDR2 SYDVKM. The CDR3 contains 13 residues. The V and J ends lost 10 bases and 7 bases, in that order; junction bases with no gene match: 6. CDR3 bases: TGTGCCACCTCGACTAGCGGGGGTTATACGCAGTATTTT. It specifies CATSTSGGYTQYF.

This clonotype was detected ten times or more. V usage is TRBV5-4 and J usage is TRBJ2-2, with D tentatively TRBD2 (6 bases). CDR3 size: 16 residues. Germline values: CDR1 SGHNT, CDR2 YYREEE (reference sequence). The V and J ends lost 0 bases and 0 bases respectively, with 9 bases between them. DNA for the CDR3: TGTGCCAGCAGCTTGGGGGTAGCGGCGAACACCGGGGAGCTGTTTTTT. Translation gives CASSLGVAANTGELFF.

The table lists this clonotype with many counts. The V gene is TRBV3-1, the J gene TRBJ2-2; unclear D gene. Trimming took off 6 bases at V and 4 bases at J, with 9 bases between the two ends. Germline-derived CDR1 and CDR2 are LGHDT and YNNKEL (reference sequence). This CDR3 has 13 amino acids. The CDR3 bases are TGTGCCAGCAGGGCATCGGTCACCGGGGAGCTGTTTTTT. Translating gives CASRASVTGELFF.